The 15 T cell receptor beta chains given below trace back to one sample, sequenced in a study of T cells expressing NK-cell markers. TCRdb re-called the 5' RACE reads; every CDR3 protein appears as one record, without DNA. The ten most abundant clones cover roughly 3.4% of a sample with about 540,000 distinct CDR3 sequences. The sample taken for sequencing was blood T cells: a sorted CD56 or NKG2C T cell subset, CD4+ or CD8+ T cells, or bulk PBMC T cells (not recorded which). Receptor source: a young man in good health.

The chain carries TRBV6-5 and TRBJ2-7; TCRdb names TRBD1, which stays unverified in the absence of DNA. In germline, CDR1 is MNHEY, CDR2 SVGAGI. CDR3 length equals 14 residues. The CDR3 here is CASRAPEPRSSHYF.

The V call is TRBV10-3, the J call TRBJ1-1; with no DNA, the TCRdb D assignment of TRBD1 cannot be verified. The CDR3 contains 14 residues. Germline-derived CDR1 and CDR2 are ENHRY and SYGVKD. The CDR3 sequence: CAIRPSWGETEAFF.

The rearrangement links TRBV12-3 or TRBV12-4 to TRBJ1-6. This CDR3 has 14 residues. CDR3 residues: CASSSGLENSPLHF.

This chain uses TRBV29-1 with TRBJ2-1; the TCRdb call, TRBD1, lacks DNA for checking. This CDR3 comprises 16 residues. Germline CDR1 and CDR2: SQVTM and ANQGSEA. CDR3 residues: CSVEGTGNGGYNEQFF.

The chain is built from TRBV29-1 and TRBJ2-3; without DNA, the TCRdb call of TRBD1 cannot be checked. The CDR3 consists of 15 residues. Germline assignment: CDR1 SQVTM and CDR2 ANQGSEA. The CDR3 loop reads CSTLDRGNVADTQYF.

The V gene is TRBV6-5, the J gene TRBJ2-1; no DNA is available, so the TRBD1 call from TCRdb remains unchecked. CDR3 size: 18 residues. The germline gives CDR1 MNHEY, CDR2 SVGAGI. CDR3 sequence reads: CASSYTKPRGPRGNEQFF.

This sequence joins TRBV6-2 or TRBV6-3 and TRBJ2-1. Germline CDR1 MNHEY, CDR2 SVGEGT. The CDR3 spans 15 residues. CDR3 amino acids: CASTLGGRAYNEQFF.

The V and J genes are TRBV7-8 and TRBJ2-1; there is no DNA to check the TCRdb D call of TRBD1. The germline CDR1 and CDR2 sequences are SGHVS and FQNEAQ. The CDR3 covers 12 residues. CDR3 sequence reads: CASSPRGAEQFF.

J is TRBJ2-7 and V is TRBV9; absent DNA, TCRdb's TRBD1 call cannot be checked. CDR3 size: 15 residues. From germline, CDR1 is SGDLS and CDR2 YYNGEE. The CDR3 protein is CASSVDPDSLYEQYF.

V and J are TRBV5-1 and TRBJ2-2; TCRdb's assignment of TRBD1 cannot be checked, as there is no DNA. CDR3 length: 17 residues. The germline CDR1 and CDR2 sequences are SGHRS and YFSETQ. CDR3 loop: CASSPRERRGNTGELFF.

The V gene is TRBV10-1, the J gene TRBJ2-3; TCRdb gives TRBD1 as the D gene, but with no DNA this cannot be confirmed. Germline CDR1 and CDR2: WNHNN and SYGVQD (reference sequence). The CDR3 spans 15 residues. The chain's CDR3 is CASSEGGGHTDTQYF.

J is TRBJ2-1 and V is TRBV5-5; the TCRdb call, TRBD1, lacks DNA for checking. The CDR3 spans 11 residues. The germline gives CDR1 SGHKS, CDR2 YYEKEE (reference sequence). Here the CDR3 reads CASSVQGTQFF.

The chain combines TRBV25-1 with TRBJ2-1; there is no DNA to check the TCRdb D call of TRBD2. The V gene's germline CDR1 is MGHDK and CDR2 SYGVNS. CDR3 length: 13 amino acids. The CDR3 reads CASSESVRGGPFF.

V is TRBV29-1 and J is TRBJ2-1; TCRdb returns TRBD1, unconfirmable since there is no DNA. This CDR3 has 13 amino acids. Germline loops: CDR1 SQVTM, CDR2 ANQGSEA. CDR3: CSVAPRMGNEQFF.

The chain recombines TRBV3-1 with TRBJ2-1; lacking DNA, the TRBD2 call made by TCRdb goes unchecked. From germline, CDR1 is LGHDT and CDR2 YNNKEL (reference sequence). This CDR3 is 17 amino acids long. CDR3 in amino acids: CASSHRKTSGNYNEQFF.